These T cell receptor beta chains were read from a single sample in a study of Graves' ophthalmopathy and Graves' hyperthyroidism. TCRdb redid the calling of the multiplex PCR reads with MiXCR, one entry per CDR3 protein. Here the sample spans around 1,000,000 distinct CDR3 sequences, about 36% being singletons. Sequenced input: peripheral blood or thyroid tissue (not recorded which). These receptors all come from an adult man with Graves' hyperthyroidism. Both conserved end residues are part of each CDR3. D genes are given only for firm matches. Rows give clone size only sometimes, using once, few, many, or a class for an expanded clone.

abundance: -
d_gene: -
v_gene: TRBV10-3
j_gene: TRBJ1-2
CDR3aa: CAISPTAMYGYTF
CDR3nt: TGTGCCATCAGTCCCACCGCGATGTATGGCTACACCTTC

abundance: -
d_gene: -
v_gene: TRBV6-6
j_gene: TRBJ2-3
CDR3aa: CASSRQGTQYF
CDR3nt: TGTGCCAGCAGTCGCCAGGGTACGCAGTATTTT

abundance: many
d_gene: TRBD1
v_gene: TRBV19
j_gene: TRBJ1-2
CDR3aa: CASNIGQGILGYTF
CDR3nt: TGTGCCAGTAACATCGGACAGGGAATTTTGGGCTACACCTTC

abundance: few
d_gene: TRBD2
v_gene: TRBV7-2
j_gene: TRBJ2-2
CDR3aa: CASSLAEREASGELFF
CDR3nt: TGTGCCAGCAGCTTGGCGGAGCGGGAGGCATCCGGGGAGCTGTTTTTT

abundance: many
d_gene: -
v_gene: TRBV12-3/TRBV12-4
j_gene: TRBJ1-4
CDR3aa: CASSFGGGVEKLFF
CDR3nt: TGTGCCAGCAGTTTTGGTGGAGGTGTGGAAAAACTGTTTTTT

abundance: -
d_gene: TRBD2
v_gene: TRBV20-1
j_gene: TRBJ2-7
CDR3aa: CSALSGTSGRASPYEQYF
CDR3nt: TGCAGTGCTTTATCCGGGACTAGCGGGAGGGCGAGTCCTTACGAGCAGTACTTC

abundance: many
d_gene: -
v_gene: TRBV6-6
j_gene: TRBJ2-7
CDR3aa: CASRPSANYEQYF
CDR3nt: TGTGCCAGCAGGCCGTCAGCAAACTACGAGCAGTACTTC

abundance: many
d_gene: TRBD1
v_gene: TRBV7-8
j_gene: TRBJ1-2
CDR3aa: CASSQVDRDLRGYTF
CDR3nt: TGCGCCAGCAGCCAGGTGGACAGGGACCTCCGTGGCTACACCTTC

abundance: many
d_gene: -
v_gene: TRBV19
j_gene: TRBJ2-5
CDR3aa: CASSMGGYETQYF
CDR3nt: TGTGCCAGTAGTATGGGGGGTTATGAGACCCAGTACTTC

abundance: -
d_gene: TRBD2
v_gene: TRBV9
j_gene: TRBJ2-5
CDR3aa: CASSVDLTGGPAFETQYF
CDR3nt: TGTGCCAGCAGCGTAGATCTCACGGGAGGCCCGGCGTTCGAGACCCAGTACTTC

abundance: few
d_gene: -
v_gene: TRBV7-2
j_gene: TRBJ2-5
CDR3aa: CASSSTGINQPQYF
CDR3nt: TGTGCCAGCAGCTCGACAGGAATAAATCAGCCCCAGTACTTC

abundance: once
d_gene: -
v_gene: TRBV5-1
j_gene: TRBJ1-1
CDR3aa: CASGMSTAEIAEAFF
CDR3nt: TGCGCCAGCGGAATGAGTACTGCGGAGATCGCTGAAGCTTTCTTT

abundance: -
d_gene: -
v_gene: TRBV7-9
j_gene: TRBJ2-7
CDR3aa: CASSLGSGLKSEQYF
CDR3nt: TGTGCCAGCAGCTTAGGAAGCGGGTTGAAATCCGAGCAGTACTTC

abundance: -
d_gene: -
v_gene: TRBV4-1
j_gene: TRBJ1-1
CDR3aa: CASSQVDTGTEAFF
CDR3nt: TGCGCCAGCAGCCAAGTGGACACAGGAACTGAAGCTTTCTTT

abundance: few
d_gene: -
v_gene: TRBV27
j_gene: TRBJ1-6
CDR3aa: CASRGDRSSYNSPLHF
CDR3nt: TGTGCCAGCAGGGGGGACCGGAGCTCCTATAATTCACCCCTCCACTTT

abundance: few
d_gene: -
v_gene: TRBV12-3/TRBV12-4
j_gene: TRBJ2-7
CDR3aa: CASTKILNYNSYEQYF
CDR3nt: TGTGCCAGCACCAAAATACTTAATTACAACTCCTACGAGCAGTACTTC

abundance: -
d_gene: -
v_gene: TRBV25-1
j_gene: TRBJ2-5
CDR3aa: CASSLTVNQETQYF
CDR3nt: TGTGCCAGCAGCCTGACAGTGAATCAAGAGACCCAGTACTTC

abundance: few
d_gene: TRBD1
v_gene: TRBV10-2
j_gene: TRBJ1-6
CDR3aa: CASSSDKIGQGNSPLHF
CDR3nt: TGTGCCAGCAGTTCCGACAAGATTGGACAGGGTAATTCACCCCTCCACTTT

abundance: -
d_gene: -
v_gene: TRBV5-1
j_gene: TRBJ2-5
CDR3aa: CASSLRTSRGRETQYF
CDR3nt: TGTGCCAGCAGCTTGCGGACTAGCAGGGGGAGGGAGACCCAGTACTTC

abundance: many
d_gene: TRBD1
v_gene: TRBV12-3/TRBV12-4
j_gene: TRBJ1-5
CDR3aa: CASSVVGTEAYQPQHF
CDR3nt: TGTGCCAGCAGTGTGGTTGGGACAGAAGCTTATCAGCCCCAGCATTTT

abundance: -
d_gene: -
v_gene: TRBV15
j_gene: TRBJ2-6
CDR3aa: CATSRDGYGANVLTF
CDR3nt: TGTGCCACCAGCAGAGACGGGTATGGGGCCAACGTCCTGACTTTC

abundance: many
d_gene: -
v_gene: TRBV25-1
j_gene: TRBJ1-2
CDR3aa: CASSVDAGTRNGYTF
CDR3nt: TGTGCCAGCAGTGTGGACGCCGGGACAAGAAATGGCTACACCTTC

abundance: -
d_gene: TRBD2
v_gene: TRBV10-3
j_gene: TRBJ2-7
CDR3aa: CAISDSGTYEQYF
CDR3nt: TGTGCCATCAGTGATAGCGGGACCTACGAGCAGTACTTC

abundance: many
d_gene: -
v_gene: TRBV20-1
j_gene: TRBJ2-7
CDR3aa: CSARLHVLSYEQYF
CDR3nt: TGCAGTGCTAGACTCCACGTTTTGTCCTACGAGCAGTACTTC

abundance: few
d_gene: TRBD1
v_gene: TRBV12-3/TRBV12-4
j_gene: TRBJ1-1
CDR3aa: CASSYPPQGAEAFF
CDR3nt: TGTGCCAGCAGTTACCCCCCTCAGGGGGCTGAAGCTTTCTTT

abundance: -
d_gene: TRBD1
v_gene: TRBV7-9
j_gene: TRBJ1-2
CDR3aa: CASSETGSPGNTF
CDR3nt: TGTGCCAGCAGCGAGACAGGGTCGCCCGGAAACACCTTC

abundance: -
d_gene: -
v_gene: TRBV10-3
j_gene: TRBJ2-5
CDR3aa: CAISARVTGVETQYF
CDR3nt: TGTGCCATCAGTGCCAGGGTGACCGGGGTCGAGACCCAGTACTTC

abundance: -
d_gene: TRBD1
v_gene: TRBV25-1
j_gene: TRBJ2-7
CDR3aa: CASSPLATDRGLYEQYF
CDR3nt: TGTGCCAGCAGCCCCCTGGCCACAGACAGGGGGCTTTACGAGCAGTACTTC

abundance: -
d_gene: TRBD1
v_gene: TRBV7-2
j_gene: TRBJ1-5
CDR3aa: CASSYRGQGALQPQHF
CDR3nt: TGTGCCAGCAGCTACAGGGGGCAGGGGGCGTTACAGCCCCAGCATTTT

abundance: few
d_gene: TRBD1
v_gene: TRBV14
j_gene: TRBJ2-7
CDR3aa: CASSQSMIRDREPYEQYF
CDR3nt: TGTGCCAGCAGCCAATCCATGATCCGGGACAGGGAACCGTACGAGCAGTACTTC

abundance: -
d_gene: -
v_gene: TRBV11-2
j_gene: TRBJ2-2
CDR3aa: CASSLWSGPTGTGELFF
CDR3nt: TGTGCCAGCAGCCTCTGGTCAGGTCCCACGGGTACCGGGGAGCTGTTTTTT

abundance: -
d_gene: TRBD1
v_gene: TRBV12-3/TRBV12-4
j_gene: TRBJ1-5
CDR3aa: CASRGTGQGPQHF
CDR3nt: TGTGCCAGCAGGGGGACAGGGCAAGGGCCCCAGCATTTT

abundance: -
d_gene: -
v_gene: TRBV12-3/TRBV12-4
j_gene: TRBJ2-2
CDR3aa: CASSYVAGDTGELFF
CDR3nt: TGTGCCAGCAGTTACGTGGCAGGGGACACCGGGGAGCTGTTTTTT

abundance: -
d_gene: -
v_gene: TRBV20-1
j_gene: TRBJ1-2
CDR3aa: CSASSYDKGYNYGYTF
CDR3nt: TGCAGTGCCAGCAGCTACGACAAGGGGTACAACTATGGCTACACCTTC

abundance: few
d_gene: -
v_gene: TRBV5-6
j_gene: TRBJ1-1
CDR3aa: CASSTAGTVNTEAFF
CDR3nt: TGTGCCAGCAGCACAGCCGGGACCGTAAACACTGAAGCTTTCTTT

abundance: -
d_gene: -
v_gene: TRBV9
j_gene: TRBJ2-1
CDR3aa: CASSVKPSWDEQFF
CDR3nt: TGTGCCAGCAGCGTAAAGCCTAGCTGGGATGAGCAGTTCTTC

abundance: -
d_gene: -
v_gene: TRBV2
j_gene: TRBJ1-5
CDR3aa: CASSVGGVGQPQHF
CDR3nt: TGTGCCAGCAGTGTAGGGGGGGTTGGGCAGCCCCAGCATTTT

abundance: -
d_gene: -
v_gene: TRBV2
j_gene: TRBJ2-3
CDR3aa: CASSADWKDTQYF
CDR3nt: TGTGCCAGCAGTGCCGACTGGAAGGATACGCAGTATTTT

abundance: -
d_gene: TRBD1
v_gene: TRBV28
j_gene: TRBJ2-7
CDR3aa: CASSFPGQGNWEQYF
CDR3nt: TGTGCCAGCAGTTTTCCGGGACAGGGCAACTGGGAGCAGTACTTC

abundance: -
d_gene: TRBD2
v_gene: TRBV12-3/TRBV12-4
j_gene: TRBJ2-7
CDR3aa: CASSPGTSGSRYEQYF
CDR3nt: TGTGCCAGCAGCCCAGGGACTAGCGGGAGTCGGTACGAGCAGTACTTC

abundance: many
d_gene: -
v_gene: TRBV7-2
j_gene: TRBJ2-2
CDR3aa: CASSPNPGGTGELFF
CDR3nt: TGTGCCAGCAGTCCAAACCCAGGTGGCACCGGGGAGCTGTTTTTT

abundance: -
d_gene: -
v_gene: TRBV3-1
j_gene: TRBJ1-1
CDR3aa: CASSDDENAPRGTEAFF
CDR3nt: TGTGCCAGCAGCGATGACGAAAACGCCCCTCGAGGCACTGAAGCTTTCTTT

abundance: many
d_gene: TRBD2
v_gene: TRBV7-2
j_gene: TRBJ2-5
CDR3aa: CASSLAAGGLVAETQYF
CDR3nt: TGTGCCAGCAGCTTAGCAGCGGGGGGGCTAGTGGCAGAGACCCAGTACTTC

abundance: -
d_gene: TRBD1
v_gene: TRBV15
j_gene: TRBJ1-4
CDR3aa: CATSGDRF
CDR3nt: TGTGCCACCAGCGGGGACAGGTTT

abundance: many
d_gene: -
v_gene: TRBV10-3
j_gene: TRBJ1-3
CDR3aa: CAISGTQGNTIYF
CDR3nt: TGTGCCATCAGTGGGACTCAGGGAAACACCATATATTTT

abundance: many
d_gene: -
v_gene: TRBV24-1
j_gene: TRBJ1-5
CDR3aa: CATSDSRGSQPQHF
CDR3nt: TGTGCCACCAGTGATTCTCGTGGGAGTCAGCCCCAGCATTTT

abundance: -
d_gene: TRBD1
v_gene: TRBV6-1
j_gene: TRBJ2-2
CDR3aa: CAIRAPGTGNTGELFF
CDR3nt: TGTGCCATCAGGGCGCCGGGGACAGGGAACACCGGGGAGCTGTTTTTT

abundance: few
d_gene: TRBD1
v_gene: TRBV14
j_gene: TRBJ1-2
CDR3aa: CASSLHAGGNYGYTF
CDR3nt: TGTGCCAGCAGCCTTCATGCAGGGGGTAACTATGGCTACACCTTC

abundance: -
d_gene: -
v_gene: TRBV19
j_gene: TRBJ1-1
CDR3aa: CASSSSANTEAFF
CDR3nt: TGTGCCAGTAGTTCCTCCGCCAACACTGAAGCTTTCTTT

abundance: -
d_gene: -
v_gene: TRBV6-1
j_gene: TRBJ1-5
CDR3aa: CASSELQRDNQPQHF
CDR3nt: TGTGCCAGCAGTGAATTGCAAAGGGACAATCAGCCCCAGCATTTT

abundance: -
d_gene: -
v_gene: TRBV10-3
j_gene: TRBJ2-2
CDR3aa: CAISESPIGAGELFF
CDR3nt: TGTGCCATCAGTGAGTCCCCCATCGGGGCCGGGGAGCTGTTTTTT

abundance: few
d_gene: TRBD1
v_gene: TRBV5-6
j_gene: TRBJ2-2
CDR3aa: CASSLGTGGNRELFF
CDR3nt: TGTGCCAGCAGCTTGGGCACAGGGGGGAATAGGGAGCTGTTTTTT

abundance: -
d_gene: TRBD1
v_gene: TRBV10-3
j_gene: TRBJ2-5
CDR3aa: CAIRGTGLTQYF
CDR3nt: TGTGCCATCAGAGGGACAGGGCTGACCCAGTACTTC

abundance: many
d_gene: -
v_gene: TRBV5-1
j_gene: TRBJ2-5
CDR3aa: CASSLGTAGETQYF
CDR3nt: TGTGCCAGCAGCTTAGGGACCGCTGGAGAGACCCAGTACTTC